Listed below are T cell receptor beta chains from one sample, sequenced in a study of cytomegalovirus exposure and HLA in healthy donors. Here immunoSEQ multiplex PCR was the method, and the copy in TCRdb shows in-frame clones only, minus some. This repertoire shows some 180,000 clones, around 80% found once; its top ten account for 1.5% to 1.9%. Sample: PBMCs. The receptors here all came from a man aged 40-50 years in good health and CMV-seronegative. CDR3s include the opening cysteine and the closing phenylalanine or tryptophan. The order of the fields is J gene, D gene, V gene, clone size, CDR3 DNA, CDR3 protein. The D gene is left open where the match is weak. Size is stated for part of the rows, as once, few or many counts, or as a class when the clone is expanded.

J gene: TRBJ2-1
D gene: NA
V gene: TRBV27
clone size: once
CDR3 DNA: TGTGCCAGCATGGTTGGGTTGAGCGTCAATGAGCAGTTCTTC
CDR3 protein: CASMVGLSVNEQFF

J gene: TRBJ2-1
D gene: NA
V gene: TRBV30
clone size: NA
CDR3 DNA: TGTGCCTGGAGTTCTGGAGGGGGGGTAGATGAGCAGTTCTTC
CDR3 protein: CAWSSGGGVDEQFF

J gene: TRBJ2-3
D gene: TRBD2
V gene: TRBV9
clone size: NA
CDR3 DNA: TGTGCCAGCAGCGTAGGGGCCCTAGCGGGGGGGCAAGATACGCAGTATTTT
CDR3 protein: CASSVGALAGGQDTQYF

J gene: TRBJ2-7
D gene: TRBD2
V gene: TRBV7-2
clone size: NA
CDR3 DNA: TGTGCCAGCAGCAAAGGTAGCGGGGGACCCTACGAGCAGTACTTC
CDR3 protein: CASSKGSGGPYEQYF

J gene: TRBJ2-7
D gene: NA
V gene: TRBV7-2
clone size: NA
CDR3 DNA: TGTGCCAGCAGCTTATTGGAGAATTCCTACGAGCAGTACTTC
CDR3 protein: CASSLLENSYEQYF

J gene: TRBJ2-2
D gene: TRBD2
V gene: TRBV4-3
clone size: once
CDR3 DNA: TGCGCCAGCAGCCAATGGGGACTAGCGGCCGCGAACACCGGGGAGCTGTTTTTT
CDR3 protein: CASSQWGLAAANTGELFF

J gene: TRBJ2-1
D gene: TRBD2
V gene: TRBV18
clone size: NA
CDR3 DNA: TGTGCCAGCGCTTCCCTAGCGGACCACTACAATGAGCAGTTCTTC
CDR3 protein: CASASLADHYNEQFF

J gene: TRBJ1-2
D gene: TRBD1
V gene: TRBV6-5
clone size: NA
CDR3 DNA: TGTGCCAGCAGTTACGGGACAGAATTTTATGGCTACACCTTC
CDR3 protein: CASSYGTEFYGYTF

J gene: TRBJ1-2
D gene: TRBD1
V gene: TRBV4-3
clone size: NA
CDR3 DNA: TGCGCCAGCAGCCACCAACACCTACTAGGACAGGCCGGGGGCTATGGCTACACCTTC
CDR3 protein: CASSHQHLLGQAGGYGYTF

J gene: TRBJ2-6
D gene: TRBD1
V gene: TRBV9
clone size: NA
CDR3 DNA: TGTGCCTCTTCCTCGGGGACAGTCTTCTCTGGGGCCAACGTCCTGACTTTC
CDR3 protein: CASSSGTVFSGANVLTF

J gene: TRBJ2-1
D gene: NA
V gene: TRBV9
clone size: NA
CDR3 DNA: TGTGCCAGCGGCGTAGCTTCTGGACTGTCCTACAATGAGCAGTTCTTC
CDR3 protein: CASGVASGLSYNEQFF

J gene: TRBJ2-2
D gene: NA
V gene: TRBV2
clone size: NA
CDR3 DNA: TGTGCCAGCAAGGGGGACACCTCCACCGGGGAGCTGTTTTTT
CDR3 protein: CASKGDTSTGELFF

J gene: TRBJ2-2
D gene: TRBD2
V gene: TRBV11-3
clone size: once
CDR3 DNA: TGTGCCAGCAGCGGAATAGCGGGAGTCGCAACCGGGGAGCTGTTTTTT
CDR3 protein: CASSGIAGVATGELFF

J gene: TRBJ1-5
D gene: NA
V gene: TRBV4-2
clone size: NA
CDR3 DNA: TGTGCCAGCAGCCCGGAACGGGATCAGCCCCAGCATTTT
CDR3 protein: CASSPERDQPQHF

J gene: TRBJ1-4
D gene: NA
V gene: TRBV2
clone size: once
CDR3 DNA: TGTGCCAGCAGTGAGAAAGGCAGGGCCTTTGAAAAACTGTTTTTT
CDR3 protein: CASSEKGRAFEKLFF

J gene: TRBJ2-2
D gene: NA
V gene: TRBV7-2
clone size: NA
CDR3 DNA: TGTGCCAGCAGCTTAGGGCGAGGCAACACCGGGGAGCTGTTTTTT
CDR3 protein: CASSLGRGNTGELFF

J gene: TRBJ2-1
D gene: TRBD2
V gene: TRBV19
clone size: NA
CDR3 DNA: TGTGCCAGTAGTACCCGAGCGGGGGGCCGCAATGAGCAGTTCTTC
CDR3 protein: CASSTRAGGRNEQFF

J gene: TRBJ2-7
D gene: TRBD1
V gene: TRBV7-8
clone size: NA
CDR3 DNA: TGTGCCAGCAGCTTTGGGACAGGGCCCTACGAGCAGTACTTC
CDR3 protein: CASSFGTGPYEQYF

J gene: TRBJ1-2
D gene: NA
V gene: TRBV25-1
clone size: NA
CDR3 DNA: TGTGCCAGCACCCAAGGGGCTAACTATGGCTACACCTTC
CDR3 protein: CASTQGANYGYTF

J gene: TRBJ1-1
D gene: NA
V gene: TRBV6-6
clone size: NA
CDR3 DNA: TGTGCCAGCAGTGTGTCTCCGAACACTGAAGCTTTCTTT
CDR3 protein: CASSVSPNTEAFF

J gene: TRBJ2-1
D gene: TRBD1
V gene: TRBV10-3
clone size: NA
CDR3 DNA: TGTGCCATCACTGGGACAGGGGGGAATGAGCAGTTCTTC
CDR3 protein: CAITGTGGNEQFF

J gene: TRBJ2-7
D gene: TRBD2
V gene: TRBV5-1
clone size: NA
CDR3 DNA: TGCGCCAGCAGCATCGGACTAGCGGGGTTCTACGAGCAGTACTTC
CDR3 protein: CASSIGLAGFYEQYF

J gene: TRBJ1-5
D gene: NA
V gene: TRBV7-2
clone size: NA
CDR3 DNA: TGTGCCAGCAGCCCCTCCTGGCCCCCGTCCCAGCATTTT
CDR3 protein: CASSPSWPPSQHF

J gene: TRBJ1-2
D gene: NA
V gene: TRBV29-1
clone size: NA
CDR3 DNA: TGCAGCGTTGCGACAGACTTCTATGGCTACACCTTC
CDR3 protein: CSVATDFYGYTF